This T cell receptor beta chain derives from a study of Ad26.COV2.S vaccination and SARS-CoV-2 variants. Study-level background: In the study, Ad26.COV2.S was injected intramuscularly once, or twice 56 days apart.

This table comes from immunoSEQ multiplex PCR, and its TCRdb copy is limited to in-frame clones, with some not included. This table holds 300,000 to 350,000 clones, 90% found once. In germline, CDR1 is SGHTA, CDR2 FQGNSA. Germline trimming cut 1 base from V and 2 bases from J; bases unmatched to any gene: 8. The CDR3 consists of 17 residues. Treatment meaning: 15 to 20 received Ad26.COV2.S at low or high dose, single or two shots; about five received placebo; per-sample allocation not given. Each sample was drawn 63 days after the first injection (of vaccine or placebo). The sequencing used peripheral blood, collected in a trial of Ad26.COV2.S vaccine versus placebo. This clonotype was obtained from a person between 18 and 65 years old who received the Ad26.COV2.S COVID-19 vaccine or a placebo. The V and J genes are TRBV7-2 and TRBJ2-3; 8 bases agree with TRBD2. CDR3 region: CASSLEVGGGHTDTQYF. CDR3 coding DNA: TGTGCCAGCAGCTTAGAAGTGGGCGGGGGGCACACAGATACGCAGTATTTT.